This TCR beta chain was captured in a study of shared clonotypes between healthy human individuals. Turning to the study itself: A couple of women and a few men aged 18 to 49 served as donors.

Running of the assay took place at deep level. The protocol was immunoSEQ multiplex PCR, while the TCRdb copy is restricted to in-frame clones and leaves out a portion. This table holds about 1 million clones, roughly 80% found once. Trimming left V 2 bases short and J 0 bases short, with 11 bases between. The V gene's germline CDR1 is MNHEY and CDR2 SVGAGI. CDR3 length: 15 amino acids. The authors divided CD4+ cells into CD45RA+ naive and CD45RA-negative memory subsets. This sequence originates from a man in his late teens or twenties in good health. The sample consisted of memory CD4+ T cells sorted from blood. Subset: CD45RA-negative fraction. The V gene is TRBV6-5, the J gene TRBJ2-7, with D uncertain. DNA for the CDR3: TGTGCCAGCAGTTACGGCCCGGTGGACTCCTACGAGCAGTACTTC. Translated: CASSYGPVDSYEQYF.